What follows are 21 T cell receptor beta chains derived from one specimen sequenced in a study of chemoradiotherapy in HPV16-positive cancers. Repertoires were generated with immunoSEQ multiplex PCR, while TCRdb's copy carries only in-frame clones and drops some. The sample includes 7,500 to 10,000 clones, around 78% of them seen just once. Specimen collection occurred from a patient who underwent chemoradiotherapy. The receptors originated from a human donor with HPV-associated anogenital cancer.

The CDR3 sequence: CASSPETSGTNTGELFF. For the CDR3, the DNA is TGTGCCAGCAGCCCAGAGACTAGCGGGACGAACACCGGGGAGCTGTTTTTT. The chain has TRBV9 and TRBJ2-2; 11 nucleotides align to TRBD2. The V gene end was trimmed by 4 bases and the J gene end by 0 bases; junction bases not matched to a gene: 5. The CDR3 runs 17 residues. The V gene's germline CDR1 is SGDLS and CDR2 YYNGEE. The full variable domain, in which reference TRBV9 and TRBJ2-2 provide the parts outside the CDR3, is DSGVTQTPKHLITATGQRVTLRCSPRSGDLSVYWYQQSLDQGLQFLIQYYNGEERAKGNILERFSAQQFPDLHSELNLSSLELGDSALYFCASSPETSGTNTGELFFGEGSRLTVL.

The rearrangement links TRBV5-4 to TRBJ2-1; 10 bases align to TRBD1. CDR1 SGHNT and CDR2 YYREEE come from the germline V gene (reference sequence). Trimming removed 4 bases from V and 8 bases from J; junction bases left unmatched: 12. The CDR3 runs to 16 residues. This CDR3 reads CASSAAWTGGRYEQFF. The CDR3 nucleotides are TGTGCCAGCAGCGCGGCTTGGACAGGGGGAAGATATGAGCAGTTCTTC.

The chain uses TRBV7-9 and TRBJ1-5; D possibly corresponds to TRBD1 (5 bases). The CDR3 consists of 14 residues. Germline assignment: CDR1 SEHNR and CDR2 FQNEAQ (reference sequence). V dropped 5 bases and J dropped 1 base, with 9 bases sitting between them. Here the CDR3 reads CASSPGRSNQPQHF. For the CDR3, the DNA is TGTGCCAGCAGCCCGGGACGGAGCAATCAGCCCCAGCATTTT.

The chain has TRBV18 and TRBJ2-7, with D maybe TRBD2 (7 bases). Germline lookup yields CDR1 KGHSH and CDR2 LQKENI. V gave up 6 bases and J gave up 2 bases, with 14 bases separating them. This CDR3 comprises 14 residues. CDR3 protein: CASSAWGGPYEQYF. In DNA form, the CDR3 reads TGTGCCAGCTCTGCTTGGGGGGGCCCCTACGAGCAGTACTTC.

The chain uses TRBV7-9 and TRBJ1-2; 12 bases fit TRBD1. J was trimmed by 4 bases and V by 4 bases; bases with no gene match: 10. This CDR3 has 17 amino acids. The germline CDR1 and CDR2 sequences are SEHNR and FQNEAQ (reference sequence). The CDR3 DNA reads TGTGCCAGCAGCTCCCGATTCGCGGGACAGGGGGCCTATGGCTACACCTTC. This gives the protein CASSSRFAGQGAYGYTF. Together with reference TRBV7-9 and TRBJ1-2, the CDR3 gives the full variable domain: DTGVSQNPRHKITKRGQNVTFRCDPISEHNRLYWYRQTLGQGPEFLTYFQNEAQLEKSRLLSDRFSAERPKGSFSTLEIQRTEQGDSAMYLCASSSRFAGQGAYGYTFGSGTRLTVV.

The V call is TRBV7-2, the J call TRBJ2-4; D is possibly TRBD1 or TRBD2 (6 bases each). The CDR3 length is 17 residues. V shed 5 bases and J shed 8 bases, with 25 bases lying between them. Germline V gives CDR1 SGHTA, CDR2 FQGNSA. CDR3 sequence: CASSIMRAGVGRYIQYF. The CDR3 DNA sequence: TGTGCCAGCAGCATCATGCGGGCAGGGGTTGGGAGGTACATTCAGTACTTC. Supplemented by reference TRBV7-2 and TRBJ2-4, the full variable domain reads GAGVSQSPSNKVTEKGKDVELRCDPISGHTALYWYRQSLGQGLEFLIYFQGNSAPDKSGLPSDRFSAERTGGSVSTLTIQRTQQEDSAVYLCASSIMRAGVGRYIQYFGAGTRLSVL.

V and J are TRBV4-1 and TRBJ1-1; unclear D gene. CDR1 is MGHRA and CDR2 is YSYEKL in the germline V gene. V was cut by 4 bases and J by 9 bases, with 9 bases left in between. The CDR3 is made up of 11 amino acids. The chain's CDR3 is CASSPGTKAFF. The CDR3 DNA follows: TGCGCCAGCAGCCCAGGCACCAAAGCTTTCTTT.

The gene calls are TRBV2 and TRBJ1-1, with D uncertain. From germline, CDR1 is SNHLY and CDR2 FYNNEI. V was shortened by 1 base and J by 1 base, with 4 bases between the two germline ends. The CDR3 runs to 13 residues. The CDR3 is CASSEDRNTEAFF. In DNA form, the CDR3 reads TGTGCCAGCAGTGAAGACAGGAACACTGAAGCTTTCTTT.

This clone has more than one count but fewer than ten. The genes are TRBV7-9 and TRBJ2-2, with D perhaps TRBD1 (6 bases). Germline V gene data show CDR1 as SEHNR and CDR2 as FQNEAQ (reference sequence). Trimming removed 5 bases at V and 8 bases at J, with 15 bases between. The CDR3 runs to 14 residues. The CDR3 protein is CASSSDRSRGELFF. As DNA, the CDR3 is TGTGCCAGCAGCAGCGACAGGTCACGAGGGGAGCTGTTTTTT.

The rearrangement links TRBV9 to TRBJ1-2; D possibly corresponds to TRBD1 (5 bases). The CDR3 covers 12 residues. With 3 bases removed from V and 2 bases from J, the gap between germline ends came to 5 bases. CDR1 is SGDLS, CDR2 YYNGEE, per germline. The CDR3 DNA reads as TGTGCCAGCAGCGGACAGAACTATGGCTACACCTTC. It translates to CASSGQNYGYTF.

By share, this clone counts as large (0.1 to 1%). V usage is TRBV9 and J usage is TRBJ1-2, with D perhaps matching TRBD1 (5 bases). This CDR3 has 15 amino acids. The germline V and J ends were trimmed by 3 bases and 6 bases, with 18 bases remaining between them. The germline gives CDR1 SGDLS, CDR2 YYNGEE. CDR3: CASSAGATGRDGYTF. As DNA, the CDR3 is TGTGCCAGCAGCGCCGGAGCTACGGGGCGGGATGGCTACACCTTC. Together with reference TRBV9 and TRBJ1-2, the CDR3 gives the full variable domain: DSGVTQTPKHLITATGQRVTLRCSPRSGDLSVYWYQQSLDQGLQFLIQYYNGEERAKGNILERFSAQQFPDLHSELNLSSLELGDSALYFCASSAGATGRDGYTFGSGTRLTVV.

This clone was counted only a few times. The chain's CDR3 is CASRDRGVFQPQHF. In nucleotides, the CDR3 is TGTGCCAGCAGGGACAGGGGAGTCTTTCAGCCCCAGCATTTT. V gene TRBV6-1 combines with J gene TRBJ1-5; 9 nucleotides line up with TRBD1. CDR3 length: 14 amino acids. Per the germline V gene, CDR1 is MNHNS and CDR2 is SASEGT. V was pared by 6 bases and J by 6 bases, with 6 bases of the junction left unmatched.

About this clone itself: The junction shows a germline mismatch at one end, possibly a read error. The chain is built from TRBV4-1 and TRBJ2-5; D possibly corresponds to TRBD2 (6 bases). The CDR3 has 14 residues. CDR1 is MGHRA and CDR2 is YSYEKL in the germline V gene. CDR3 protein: CASSQEGSGEPRHF. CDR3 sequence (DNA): TGCGCCAGCAGCCAAGAGGGGTCGGGGGAGCCGCGGCACTTC.

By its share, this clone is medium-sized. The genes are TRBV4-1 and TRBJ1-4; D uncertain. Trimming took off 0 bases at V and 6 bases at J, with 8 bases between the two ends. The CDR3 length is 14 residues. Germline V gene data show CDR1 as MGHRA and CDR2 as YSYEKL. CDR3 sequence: CASSQEGGYEKLFF. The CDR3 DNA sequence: TGCGCCAGCAGCCAAGAGGGAGGGTATGAAAAACTGTTTTTT.

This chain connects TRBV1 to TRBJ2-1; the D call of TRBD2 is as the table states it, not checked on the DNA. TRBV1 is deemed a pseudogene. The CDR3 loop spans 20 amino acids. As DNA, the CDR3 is TGCACCAGCAGCCAAGGAACCAAGACTAGCGGGAAGAGCTCCTACAATGAGCAGTTCTTC. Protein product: CTSSQGTKTSGKSSYNEQFF.

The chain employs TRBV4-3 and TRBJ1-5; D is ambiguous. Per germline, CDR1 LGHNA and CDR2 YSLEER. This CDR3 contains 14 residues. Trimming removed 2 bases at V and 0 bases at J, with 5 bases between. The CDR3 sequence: CASSQSYSNQPQHF. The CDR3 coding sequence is TGCGCCAGCAGCCAATCTTATAGCAATCAGCCCCAGCATTTT.

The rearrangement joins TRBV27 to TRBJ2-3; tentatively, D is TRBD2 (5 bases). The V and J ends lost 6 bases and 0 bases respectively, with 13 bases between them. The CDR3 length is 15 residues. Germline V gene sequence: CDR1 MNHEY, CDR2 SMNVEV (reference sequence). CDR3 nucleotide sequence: TGTGCCAGCAGCCCCCTCGGGGTAAGCACAGATACGCAGTATTTT. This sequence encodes CASSPLGVSTDTQYF.

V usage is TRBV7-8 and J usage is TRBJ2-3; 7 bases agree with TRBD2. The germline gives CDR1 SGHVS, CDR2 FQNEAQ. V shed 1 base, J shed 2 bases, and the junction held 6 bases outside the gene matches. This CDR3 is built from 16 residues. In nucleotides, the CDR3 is TGTGCCAGCAGCTTAGGGGGAGCGGGAACCACAGATACGCAGTATTTT. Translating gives CASSLGGAGTTDTQYF.

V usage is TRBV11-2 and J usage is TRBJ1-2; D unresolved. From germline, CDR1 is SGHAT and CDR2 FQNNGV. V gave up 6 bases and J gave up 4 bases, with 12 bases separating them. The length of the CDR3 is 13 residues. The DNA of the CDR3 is TGTGCCAGCAGTCTTGAAGAGGGCTATGGCTACACCTTC. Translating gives CASSLEEGYGYTF. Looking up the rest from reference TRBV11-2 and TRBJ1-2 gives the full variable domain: EAGVAQSPRYKIIEKRQSVAFWCNPISGHATLYWYQQILGQGPKLLIQFQNNGVVDDSQLPKDRFSAERLKGVDSTLKIQPAKLEDSAVYLCASSLEEGYGYTFGSGTRLTVV.

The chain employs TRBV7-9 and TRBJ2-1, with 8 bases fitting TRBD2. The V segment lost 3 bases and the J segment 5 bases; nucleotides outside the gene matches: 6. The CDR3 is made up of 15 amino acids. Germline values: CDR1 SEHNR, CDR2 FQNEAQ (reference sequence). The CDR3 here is CASSFFSGRDNEQFF. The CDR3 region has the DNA TGTGCCAGCAGCTTTTTTTCCGGGAGGGACAATGAGCAGTTCTTC.

CDR3 nucleotides: TGTGCCAGCAGCTTGGGCGGGACTCGATCCTACGAGCAGTACTTC. As protein: CASSLGGTRSYEQYF. The rearrangement links TRBV5-4 to TRBJ2-7, with D maybe TRBD2 (6 bases). Trimming cost V 0 bases and J 1 base, with 11 bases left between them. Germline CDR1 SGHNT, CDR2 YYREEE (reference sequence). This CDR3 has 15 residues.